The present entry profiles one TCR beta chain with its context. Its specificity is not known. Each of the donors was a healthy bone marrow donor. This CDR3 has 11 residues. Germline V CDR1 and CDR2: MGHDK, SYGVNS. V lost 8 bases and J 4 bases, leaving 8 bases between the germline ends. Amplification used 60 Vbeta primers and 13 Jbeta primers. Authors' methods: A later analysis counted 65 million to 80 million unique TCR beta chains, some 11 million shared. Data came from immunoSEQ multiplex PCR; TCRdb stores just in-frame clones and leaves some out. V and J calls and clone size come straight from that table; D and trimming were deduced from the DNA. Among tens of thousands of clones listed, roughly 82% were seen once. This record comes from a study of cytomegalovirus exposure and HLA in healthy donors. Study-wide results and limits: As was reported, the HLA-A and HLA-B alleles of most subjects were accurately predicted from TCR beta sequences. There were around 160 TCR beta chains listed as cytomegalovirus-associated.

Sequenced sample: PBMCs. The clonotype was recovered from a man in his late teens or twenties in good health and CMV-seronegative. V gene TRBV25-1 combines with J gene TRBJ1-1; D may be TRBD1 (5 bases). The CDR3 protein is CASGRGTEAFF. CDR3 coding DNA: TGTGCCAGCGGGAGGGGCACTGAAGCTTTCTTT.